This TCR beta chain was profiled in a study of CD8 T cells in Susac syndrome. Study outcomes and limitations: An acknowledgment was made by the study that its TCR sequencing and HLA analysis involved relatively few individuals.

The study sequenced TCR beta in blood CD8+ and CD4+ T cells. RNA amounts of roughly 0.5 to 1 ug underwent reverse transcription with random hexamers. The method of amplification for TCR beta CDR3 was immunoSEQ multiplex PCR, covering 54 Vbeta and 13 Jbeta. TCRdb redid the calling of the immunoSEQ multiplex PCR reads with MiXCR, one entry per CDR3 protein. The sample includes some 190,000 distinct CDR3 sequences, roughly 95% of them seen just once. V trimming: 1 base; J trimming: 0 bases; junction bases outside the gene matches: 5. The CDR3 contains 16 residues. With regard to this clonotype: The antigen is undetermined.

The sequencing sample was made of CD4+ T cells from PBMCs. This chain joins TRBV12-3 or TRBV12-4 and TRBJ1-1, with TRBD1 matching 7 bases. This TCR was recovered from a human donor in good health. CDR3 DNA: TGTGCCAGCAGTTTAGAGCCAGGGGGGGTGAACACTGAAGCTTTCTTT. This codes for CASSLEPGGVNTEAFF.